This T cell receptor beta chain was documented in a study of T cell repertoires in ileal Crohn's disease. This clone counts as large. Its antigen is still unknown. Sequenced by immunoSEQ multiplex PCR; TCRdb stores in-frame clones only, minus some. Of over 3,500 clones listed, about 79% are singletons. Study findings and constraints: Clonal expansions were more frequent in active smokers than non-smokers at surgery.

V shed 0 bases and J 5 bases; nucleotides not matched to a gene: 2. The CDR3 covers 14 residues. CDR1 is SGHDT, CDR2 YYEEEE, per germline. Sample: ileal tissue. This chain joins TRBV5-6 and TRBJ2-1; the match to TRBD1 covers 7 bases. The clonotype originates from an adult with Crohn's disease. This chain's CDR3 is CASSLETGHNEQFF. Written as DNA, the CDR3 is TGTGCCAGCAGCTTGGAGACAGGGCACAATGAGCAGTTCTTC.